These T cell receptor beta chains were read from a single sample in a study of blood T cell repertoires in COVID-19. The table came from immunoSEQ multiplex PCR; TCRdb's copy has only in-frame clones and leaves some out. This table holds 300,000 or so clones, 85% to 90% found once. Sample: peripheral blood. All receptors derive from a middle-aged woman with acute or convalescent COVID-19. The CDR3 runs from the conserved cysteine through the conserved F or W. Fields, in order: D gene, clone size, J gene, V gene, CDR3 protein, CDR3 DNA. D genes are given only for firm matches. The listing skips clone size in some rows; elsewhere it reads once, few, many or a size class.

TRBD1 | NA | TRBJ1-2 | TRBV7-2 | CASSLGGTVNYGYTF | TGTGCCAGCAGCTTAGGGGGGACAGTGAACTATGGCTACACCTTC
TRBD1 | NA | TRBJ1-4 | TRBV2 | CASAPQGTGKLFF | TGTGCCAGCGCTCCACAGGGGACAGGAAAACTGTTTTTT
NA | NA | TRBJ1-1 | TRBV10-3 | CAISLGGEVTEAFF | TGTGCCATCAGCCTCGGAGGGGAGGTCACTGAAGCTTTCTTT
TRBD2 | NA | TRBJ2-1 | TRBV4-2 | CASSQEERGGLYNEQFF | TGTGCCAGCAGCCAAGAAGAGCGGGGGGGCCTCTACAATGAGCAGTTCTTC
NA | NA | TRBJ1-2 | TRBV27 | CASSFRGNYGYTF | TGTGCCAGCAGTTTCAGGGGAAACTATGGCTACACCTTC
TRBD2 | NA | TRBJ2-1 | TRBV6-5 | CASTPGLAGGNEQFF | TGTGCCAGCACCCCGGGACTAGCGGGAGGGAATGAGCAGTTCTTC
NA | NA | TRBJ1-6 | TRBV7-8 | CASSVRDPFNSPLHF | TGTGCCAGCAGCGTCAGGGATCCCTTTAATTCACCCCTCCACTTT
TRBD1 | few | TRBJ1-1 | TRBV5-1 | CASSSSGTGGLDTEAFF | TGCGCCAGCAGCTCGTCCGGGACAGGGGGCTTAGACACTGAAGCTTTCTTT
NA | NA | TRBJ1-4 | TRBV9 | CASSVAGGNEKLFF | TGTGCCAGCAGCGTTGCTGGCGGGAATGAAAAACTGTTTTTT
TRBD1 | once | TRBJ1-5 | TRBV28 | CASSPSTGGLNQPQHF | TGTGCCAGCAGTCCCAGCACAGGGGGTCTTAATCAGCCCCAGCATTTT
NA | NA | TRBJ1-1 | TRBV7-8 | CASSLDETRNTEAFF | TGTGCCAGCAGCTTAGACGAGACAAGGAACACTGAAGCTTTCTTT
TRBD1 | NA | TRBJ1-2 | TRBV18 | CASSPTGDGYTF | TGTGCCAGCTCACCGACAGGGGACGGCTACACCTTC
TRBD1 | NA | TRBJ2-2 | TRBV2 | CASSELGQGQNTGELFF | TGTGCCAGCAGTGAGCTGGGACAGGGGCAGAACACCGGGGAGCTGTTTTTT
NA | NA | TRBJ1-2 | TRBV6-6 | CASSLYGYTF | TGTGCCAGCAGCCTATATGGCTACACCTTC
TRBD1 | NA | TRBJ1-1 | TRBV11-2 | CASSQQGANTEAFF | TGTGCCAGCAGCCAGCAGGGGGCGAACACTGAAGCTTTCTTT
NA | medium-sized | TRBJ2-5 | TRBV10-3 | CAIAGESHQETQYF | TGTGCCATCGCCGGGGAATCGCATCAAGAGACCCAGTACTTC
TRBD1 | NA | TRBJ1-4 | TRBV14 | CASSRNRGLGTNEKLFF | TGTGCCAGCAGCCGAAACAGGGGGTTGGGGACTAATGAAAAACTGTTTTTT
NA | NA | TRBJ2-3 | TRBV7-3 | CASSLRGRDTQYF | TGTGCCAGCAGCTTAAGGGGCCGAGATACGCAGTATTTT
NA | NA | TRBJ1-2 | TRBV6-5 | CASSSGIPGDGGTF | TGTGCCAGCAGCAGCGGGATACCCGGAGACGGCGGCACCTTC
NA | NA | TRBJ2-3 | TRBV7-9 | CASSLGVGPDTQYF | TGTGCCAGCAGTCTCGGGGTGGGCCCAGATACGCAGTATTTT
NA | NA | TRBJ1-2 | TRBV27 | CASSLGPRGVVNGYTF | TGTGCCAGCAGTTTGGGCCCCAGGGGCGTTGTTAATGGCTACACCTTC
NA | many | TRBJ2-2 | TRBV12-5 | CASGLNSAGPGTGELFF | TGTGCTAGTGGTTTGAACTCAGCGGGCCCTGGGACCGGGGAGCTGTTTTTT
TRBD2 | NA | TRBJ2-3 | TRBV5-4 | CASTPGSGTNPRDTQYF | TGTGCCAGCACCCCAGGGAGCGGGACGAATCCTCGGGATACGCAGTATTTT
NA | NA | TRBJ1-3 | TRBV29-1 | CSVEAGSGNTIYF | TGCAGCGTTGAAGCAGGCTCTGGAAACACCATATATTTT
NA | NA | TRBJ2-5 | TRBV29-1 | CSVKVGQGQETQYF | TGCAGCGTGAAGGTTGGCCAGGGACAAGAGACCCAGTACTTC
TRBD1 | NA | TRBJ2-2 | TRBV9 | CASSAGPQGEAGELFF | TGTGCCAGCAGCGCCGGCCCCCAGGGGGAAGCCGGGGAGCTGTTTTTT
NA | NA | TRBJ1-6 | TRBV15 | CATSRDLLGSGGSYNSPLHF | TGTGCCACCAGCAGAGATCTTCTGGGCAGCGGGGGATCCTATAATTCACCCCTCCACTTT
NA | NA | TRBJ2-2 | TRBV29-1 | CSVGEQGPGELFF | TGCAGCGTTGGGGAACAGGGCCCCGGGGAGCTGTTTTTT
NA | NA | TRBJ1-1 | TRBV12-3/TRBV12-4 | CASRLGHSRQAFF | TGTGCCAGCAGGCTGGGACACTCAAGGCAAGCTTTCTTT
TRBD2 | NA | TRBJ2-4 | TRBV14 | CASSQKVGTSVKNIQYF | TGTGCCAGCAGCCAGAAAGTCGGGACTAGCGTTAAAAACATTCAGTACTTC
TRBD2 | NA | TRBJ2-3 | TRBV2 | CASSELAGGGADTQYF | TGTGCCAGCAGTGAACTTGCGGGAGGGGGGGCAGATACGCAGTATTTT
TRBD2 | NA | TRBJ2-2 | TRBV19 | CASSIGSGGAVGELFF | TGTGCCAGTAGTATAGGTAGCGGGGGGGCTGTCGGGGAGCTGTTTTTT
TRBD1 | NA | TRBJ1-1 | TRBV5-8 | CASSFLTGGDTEAFF | TGTGCCAGCAGCTTCCTGACAGGGGGTGACACTGAAGCTTTCTTT